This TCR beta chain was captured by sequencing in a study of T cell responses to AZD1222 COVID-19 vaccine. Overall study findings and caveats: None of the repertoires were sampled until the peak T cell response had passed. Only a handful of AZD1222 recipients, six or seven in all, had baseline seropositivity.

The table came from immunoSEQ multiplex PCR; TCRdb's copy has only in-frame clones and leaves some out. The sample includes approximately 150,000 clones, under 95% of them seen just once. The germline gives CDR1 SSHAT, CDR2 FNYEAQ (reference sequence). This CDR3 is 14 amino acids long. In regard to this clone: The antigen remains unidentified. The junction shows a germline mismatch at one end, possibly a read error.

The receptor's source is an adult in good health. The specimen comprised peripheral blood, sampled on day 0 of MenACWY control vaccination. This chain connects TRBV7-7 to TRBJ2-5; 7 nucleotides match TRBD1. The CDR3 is CASSLGSQGETQYF. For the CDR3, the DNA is TGTGCTAGCAGCTTAGGGTCACAGGGGGAGACCCAGTACTTC. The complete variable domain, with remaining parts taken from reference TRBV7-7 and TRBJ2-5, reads GAGVSQSPRYKVTKRGQDVTLRCDPISSHATLYWYQQALGQGPEFLTYFNYEAQPDKSGLPSDRFSAERPEGSISTLTIQRTEQRDSAMYRCASSLGSQGETQYFGPGTRLLVL.